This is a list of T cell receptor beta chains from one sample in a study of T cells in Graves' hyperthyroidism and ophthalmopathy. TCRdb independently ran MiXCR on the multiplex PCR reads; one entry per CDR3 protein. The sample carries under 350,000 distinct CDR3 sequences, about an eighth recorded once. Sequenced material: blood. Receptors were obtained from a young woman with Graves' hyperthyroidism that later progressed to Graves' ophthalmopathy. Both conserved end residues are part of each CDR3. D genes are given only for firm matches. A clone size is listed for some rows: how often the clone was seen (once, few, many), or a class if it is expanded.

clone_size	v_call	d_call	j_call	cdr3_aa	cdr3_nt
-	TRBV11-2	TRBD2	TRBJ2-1	CASSSFYGGSSYSEQFF	TGTGCCAGCAGCTCCTTCTACGGCGGGAGCTCCTACAGTGAGCAGTTCTTC
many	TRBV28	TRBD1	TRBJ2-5	CASSMGQGRAGRETQYF	TGTGCCAGCAGCATGGGACAGGGGAGAGCGGGAAGGGAGACCCAGTACTTC
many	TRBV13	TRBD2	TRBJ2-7	CASRTTAGPSYEQYF	TGTGCCAGCAGAACCACAGCGGGACCCTCTTACGAGCAGTACTTC
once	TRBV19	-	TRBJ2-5	CASSPLPGSSQYF	TGTGCCAGTAGTCCCTTGCCGGGCAGCAGCCAGTACTTC
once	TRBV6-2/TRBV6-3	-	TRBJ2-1	CASSYGNSYNEQFF	TGTGCCAGCAGTTACGGAAACTCCTACAATGAGCAGTTCTTC
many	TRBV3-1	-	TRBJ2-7	CASSQDLRWYEQYF	TGTGCCAGCAGCCAAGATCTCCGGTGGTACGAGCAGTACTTC
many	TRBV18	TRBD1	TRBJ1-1	CASSPPMGQGNTEAFF	TGTGCCAGCTCACCACCGATGGGACAGGGGAACACTGAAGCTTTCTTT
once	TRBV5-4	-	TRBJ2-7	CASSPGLRKYEQYF	TGTGCCAGCAGTCCGGGCCTCAGGAAGTACGAGCAGTACTTC
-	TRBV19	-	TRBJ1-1	CASRSDRRSTEAFF	TGTGCCAGTAGGAGTGACAGGAGGAGCACTGAAGCTTTCTTT
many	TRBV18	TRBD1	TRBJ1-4	CASSRGQGGDEKLFF	TGTGCCAGCTCCCGCGGACAGGGAGGGGATGAAAAACTGTTTTTT
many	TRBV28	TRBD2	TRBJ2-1	CASSLGLARPYNEQFF	TGTGCCAGCAGTCTGGGACTAGCGAGACCCTACAATGAGCAGTTCTTC
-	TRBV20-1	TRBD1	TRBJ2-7	CSARDFRDREGYEQYF	TGCAGTGCTAGAGATTTTAGGGACAGGGAAGGCTACGAGCAGTACTTC
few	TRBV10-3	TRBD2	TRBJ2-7	CAISTGTSGEQYF	TGTGCCATCAGTACCGGGACTAGCGGCGAGCAGTACTTC
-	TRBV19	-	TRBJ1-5	CASSFLDSGGQPQHF	TGTGCCAGTAGTTTTCTAGACAGCGGTGGTCAGCCCCAGCATTTT
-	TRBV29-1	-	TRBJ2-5	CSVELALDIREEETQYF	TGCAGCGTTGAGCTGGCCCTGGACATCAGGGAGGAAGAGACCCAGTACTTC
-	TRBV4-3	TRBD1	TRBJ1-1	CASSQGGTDMNTEAFF	TGCGCCAGCAGCCAAGGGGGGACAGACATGAACACTGAAGCTTTCTTT
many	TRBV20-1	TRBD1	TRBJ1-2	CSARFYGTGYYGYTF	TGCAGTGCTAGATTTTATGGGACAGGATACTATGGCTACACCTTC
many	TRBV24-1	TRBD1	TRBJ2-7	CATSDCPRDRDREQYF	TGTGCCACCAGTGATTGCCCCCGGGACAGGGATCGCGAGCAGTACTTC
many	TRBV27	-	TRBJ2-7	CASSLTGLDEQYF	TGTGCCAGCAGTTTAACAGGTTTGGACGAGCAGTACTTC
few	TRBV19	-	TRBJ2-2	CASWTRTNTGELFF	TGTGCCAGTTGGACAAGGACGAACACCGGGGAGCTGTTTTTT
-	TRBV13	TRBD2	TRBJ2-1	CASSLRLAGSYNEQFF	TGTGCCAGCAGCTTACGACTAGCGGGGTCCTACAATGAGCAGTTCTTC
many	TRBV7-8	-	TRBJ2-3	CASSLGRKDTQYF	TGTGCCAGCAGCTTAGGACGGAAAGATACGCAGTATTTT
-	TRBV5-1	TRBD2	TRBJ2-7	CASSPTTGTSFYEQYF	TGCGCCAGCAGCCCTACCACCGGGACTAGCTTTTACGAGCAGTACTTC